One and the same sample provided the 7 T cell receptor beta chains below, sequenced in a study of technical replicates of blood from a few donors. Libraries were prepared by immunoSEQ multiplex PCR; TCRdb keeps only in-frame clonotypes and omits some of them. Of around 83,000 clones listed, around 90% are singletons. Sequencing was done on a sample of T cells isolated from PBMCs. The receptors were gathered from a human donor in good health. Some clones in this sample may be carry-over from other donors' samples.

This chain links TRBV9 with TRBJ2-5; 12 nucleotides align to TRBD2. The CDR3 runs to 18 residues. V was pared by 3 bases and J by 7 bases, with 16 bases of the junction left unmatched. Germline CDR1 SGDLS, CDR2 YYNGEE. The CDR3 protein is CASSDQGLAGRTGGTQYF. Here the CDR3 DNA reads TGTGCCAGCAGCGACCAAGGACTAGCGGGACGCACGGGAGGGACCCAGTACTTC.

V gene TRBV29-1 combines with J gene TRBJ2-1, with TRBD1 matching over 8 bases. J gave up 6 bases and V 0 bases, and 7 bases lay outside the gene matches. There are 15 residues in the CDR3. Germline V gene data show CDR1 as SQVTM and CDR2 as ANQGSEA. The DNA of the CDR3 is TGCAGCGTTGAAGAGGGGGGACAGGCTGGCAATGAGCAGTTCTTC. It specifies CSVEEGGQAGNEQFF.

This sequence joins TRBV13 and TRBJ1-2; 8 nucleotides match TRBD1. This CDR3 has 14 residues. Germline V gene lookup returns CDR1 PRHDT and CDR2 FYEKMQ (reference sequence). With V trimmed by 4 bases and J by 7 bases, 8 bases remained unmatched. DNA for the CDR3: TGTGCCAGCAGCTGGGGACAGGCGGCCGGTGGCTACACCTTC. It codes for CASSWGQAAGGYTF.

This clone came up once. The V call is TRBV6-1, the J call TRBJ1-2; a possible D gene is TRBD1 (5 bases). V was trimmed by 2 bases and J by 9 bases, leaving 10 bases between them. This CDR3 comprises 12 residues. Germline values: CDR1 MNHNS, CDR2 SASEGT. The CDR3 DNA is TGTGCCAGCAGTGAAACGCAGGGCAGCTACACCTTC. Its translation: CASSETQGSYTF.

The chain uses TRBV15 and TRBJ1-1; tentative D call: TRBD1 (5 bases). This CDR3 comprises 13 residues. Trimming removed 0 bases at V and 3 bases at J, with 5 bases between. Germline CDR1 LNHNV, CDR2 YYDKDF (reference sequence). The CDR3 spells CATSREGDTEAFF. The CDR3 DNA reads TGTGCCACCAGCAGAGAAGGGGACACTGAAGCTTTCTTT. The full variable domain, with the rest looked up from reference TRBV15 and TRBJ1-1, is DAMVIQNPRYQVTQFGKPVTLSCSQTLNHNVMYWYQQKSSQAPKLLFHYYDKDFNNEADTPDNFQSRRPNTSFCFLDIRSPGLGDTAMYLCATSREGDTEAFFGQGTRLTVV.

This clone has just one count. The gene calls are TRBV5-6 and TRBJ2-7; TRBD1 matches 7 bases. The CDR3 extends over 15 amino acids. Germline V CDR1 and CDR2: SGHDT, YYEEEE. The J segment lost 1 base and the V segment lost 4 bases, leaving 8 bases of the junction unmatched. The chain's CDR3 is CASSGKGAGSYEQYF. The CDR3 DNA sequence: TGTGCCAGCAGCGGAAAGGGGGCAGGGTCCTACGAGCAGTACTTC.

The V and J genes are TRBV11-2 and TRBJ2-1; D possibly corresponds to TRBD1 (6 bases). CDR1 and CDR2 from the germline V gene are SGHAT and FQNNGV. The CDR3 loop spans 14 amino acids. The ends were cut back, 7 bases at V and 6 bases at J, with 16 bases in the middle. The CDR3 region is CASTQGGAINEQFF. The CDR3 bases are TGTGCCAGCACCCAAGGGGGAGCGATCAATGAGCAGTTCTTC.